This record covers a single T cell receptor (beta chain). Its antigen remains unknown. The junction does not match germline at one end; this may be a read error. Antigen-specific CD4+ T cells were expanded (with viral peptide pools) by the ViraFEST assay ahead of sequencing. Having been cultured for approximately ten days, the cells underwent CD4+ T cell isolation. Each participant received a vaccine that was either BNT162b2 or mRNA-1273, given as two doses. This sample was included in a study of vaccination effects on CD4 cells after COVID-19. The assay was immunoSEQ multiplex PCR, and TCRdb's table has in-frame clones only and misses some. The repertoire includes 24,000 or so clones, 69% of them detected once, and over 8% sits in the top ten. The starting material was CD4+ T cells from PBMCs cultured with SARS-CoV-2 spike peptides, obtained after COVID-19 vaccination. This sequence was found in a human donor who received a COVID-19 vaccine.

In nucleotides, the CDR3 is TGTGCCGGCAGACGGGAGGGCCTTGGAGATACGCAGTATTTT. Protein product: CAGRREGLGDTQYF. This rearrangement joins TRBV2 to TRBJ2-3; 8 bases agree with TRBD2. The CDR3 contains 14 residues. Per germline, CDR1 SNHLY and CDR2 FYNNEI.